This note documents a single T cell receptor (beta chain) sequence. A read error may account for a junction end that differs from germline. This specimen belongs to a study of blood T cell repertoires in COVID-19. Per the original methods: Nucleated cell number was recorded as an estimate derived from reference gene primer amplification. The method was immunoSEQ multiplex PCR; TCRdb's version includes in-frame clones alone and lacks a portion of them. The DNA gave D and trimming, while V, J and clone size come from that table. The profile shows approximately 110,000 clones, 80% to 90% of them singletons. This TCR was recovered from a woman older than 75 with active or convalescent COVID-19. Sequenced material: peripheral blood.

The chain's CDR3 is CASSLSPTGGFTF. In DNA, the CDR3 is TGTGCCAGCAGCTTATCCCCGACAGGGGGCTTCACCTTC. The chain links TRBV7-9 to TRBJ1-2, with 10 positions matching TRBD1. From germline, CDR1 is SEHNR and CDR2 FQNEAQ (reference sequence). This CDR3 has 13 residues. Based on the CDR3 plus reference TRBV7-9 and TRBJ1-2, the full variable domain is DTGVSQNPRHKITKRGQNVTFRCDPISEHNRLYWYRQTLGQGPEFLTYFQNEAQLEKSRLLSDRFSAERPKGSFSTLEIQRTEQGDSAMYLCASSLSPTGGFTFGSGTRLTVV.